The rows below give T cell receptor beta chains drawn from one sample of a study of cytomegalovirus exposure and HLA in healthy donors. The repertoire was sequenced with immunoSEQ multiplex PCR; TCRdb's copy has only in-frame clones and lacks some. The sample lists some 150,000 clones, approximately 80% occurring once. Input material: PBMCs. Source of these receptors: a woman between 25 and 40 years old in good health and CMV-seropositive. Both conserved end residues are part of each CDR3. The order of the fields is V gene, clone size, D gene, J gene, CDR3 protein, CDR3 DNA. D genes are given only for firm matches. Clone size is given for some rows only: seen once, a few or many times, or a class if the clone is expanded.

V: TRBV11-1; size: .; D: .; J: TRBJ2-7; CDR3: CASSLSGPGLYYEQYF; DNA: TGTGCCAGCAGCTTATCAGGGCCAGGCTTGTACTACGAGCAGTACTTC
V: TRBV2; size: .; D: TRBD1; J: TRBJ1-6; CDR3: CASRGQGGLSSPLHF; DNA: TGTGCCAGCAGGGGACAGGGAGGTTTGAGTTCACCCCTCCACTTT
V: TRBV6-1; size: few; D: .; J: TRBJ1-2; CDR3: CASIHTGYYGYTF; DNA: TGTGCCAGCATTCATACAGGTTACTATGGCTACACCTTC
V: TRBV6-5; size: .; D: TRBD2; J: TRBJ2-3; CDR3: CASSSRGTSTDTQYF; DNA: TGTGCCAGCAGTTCGCGGGGGACTAGCACAGATACGCAGTATTTT
V: TRBV6-1; size: .; D: TRBD1; J: TRBJ1-2; CDR3: CASSWDRVSGYTF; DNA: TGTGCCAGCAGTTGGGACAGGGTCTCTGGCTACACCTTC
V: TRBV19; size: .; D: .; J: TRBJ1-5; CDR3: CASGGIQPQHF; DNA: TGTGCCTCGGGGGGGATTCAGCCCCAGCATTTT
V: TRBV7-9; size: .; D: .; J: TRBJ1-1; CDR3: CASSQQENTEAFF; DNA: TGTGCCAGCAGCCAACAGGAGAACACTGAAGCTTTCTTT
V: TRBV7-2; size: few; D: TRBD1; J: TRBJ2-3; CDR3: CASSVTGDGTDTQYF; DNA: TGTGCCAGCAGCGTAACAGGGGATGGCACAGATACGCAGTATTTT
V: TRBV5-1; size: .; D: .; J: TRBJ2-6; CDR3: CASSPRRPNTGWANVLTF; DNA: TGCGCCAGCAGCCCACGACGGCCCAATACAGGGTGGGCCAACGTCCTGACTTTC
V: TRBV28; size: once; D: TRBD1; J: TRBJ1-5; CDR3: CASRKAMGQGAREPQHF; DNA: TGTGCCAGCAGAAAAGCTATGGGACAGGGGGCTAGGGAGCCCCAGCATTTT
V: TRBV30; size: few; D: TRBD2; J: TRBJ2-5; CDR3: CAWREGLAGTETQYF; DNA: TGTGCCTGGAGGGAGGGTCTAGCGGGAACGGAGACCCAGTACTTC
V: TRBV27; size: .; D: .; J: TRBJ2-1; CDR3: CASSLSTGPPRYEQFF; DNA: TGTGCCAGCAGTTTATCGACGGGTCCCCCAAGGTATGAGCAGTTCTTC
V: TRBV6-5; size: .; D: TRBD1; J: TRBJ1-1; CDR3: CASSRQGSTEAFF; DNA: TGTGCCAGCAGTAGACAGGGGTCCACTGAAGCCTTCTTT
V: TRBV15; size: .; D: .; J: TRBJ1-3; CDR3: CATSRDLGRVGNTIYF; DNA: TGTGCCACCAGCAGAGATCTGGGCAGGGTAGGGAACACCATATATTTT
V: TRBV7-9; size: .; D: TRBD1; J: TRBJ1-2; CDR3: CASNHLSRTGSGYVYTF; DNA: TGTGCCAGCAACCACTTATCCCGGACAGGCAGCGGCTATGTCTACACCTTC
V: TRBV19; size: .; D: .; J: TRBJ1-2; CDR3: CASSLANARTF; DNA: TGTGCCAGTAGTTTAGCCAACGCGAGGACCTTC
V: TRBV7-9; size: .; D: .; J: TRBJ1-1; CDR3: CSSSSLLSAFF; DNA: TGTTCCAGCAGCTCTCTTCTGTCAGCTTTCTTT
V: TRBV21-1; size: .; D: .; J: TRBJ1-1; CDR3: CASSRGQDEAFF; DNA: TGTGCCAGCAGCAGAGGACAGGATGAAGCTTTCTTT
V: TRBV7-6; size: once; D: .; J: TRBJ2-2; CDR3: CASSFEGEYTGELFF; DNA: TGTGCCAGCAGCTTCGAGGGGGAGTACACCGGGGAGCTGTTTTTT
V: TRBV4-2; size: .; D: .; J: TRBJ2-3; CDR3: CASSYDSNTDTQYF; DNA: TGTGCCAGCAGCTACGACTCGAACACAGATACGCAGTATTTT
V: TRBV7-9; size: .; D: .; J: TRBJ1-1; CDR3: CASSSALRREAFF; DNA: TGTGCCAGCAGCTCCGCACTCAGGAGGGAAGCTTTCTTT
V: TRBV19; size: .; D: .; J: TRBJ2-5; CDR3: CASSMGGAYQETQYF; DNA: TGTGCCAGTAGTATGGGGGGGGCGTACCAAGAGACCCAGTACTTC
V: TRBV5-4; size: .; D: TRBD1; J: TRBJ2-7; CDR3: CASSIGQDTYEQYF; DNA: TGTGCCAGCAGCATTGGACAGGACACCTACGAGCAGTACTTC
V: TRBV13; size: once; D: .; J: TRBJ2-5; CDR3: CASSHTDQETQYF; DNA: TGTGCCAGCAGCCATACAGATCAAGAGACCCAGTACTTC
V: TRBV6-5; size: .; D: .; J: TRBJ1-1; CDR3: CASSYSTAGVTEAFF; DNA: TGTGCCAGCAGTTACTCGACAGCAGGGGTCACTGAAGCTTTCTTT
V: TRBV7-8; size: .; D: TRBD1; J: TRBJ1-1; CDR3: CASSTTGGRSTEAFF; DNA: TGTGCCAGCAGCACGACAGGGGGAAGGAGCACTGAAGCTTTCTTT
V: TRBV9; size: .; D: TRBD2; J: TRBJ2-7; CDR3: CASSGGLGLAVYEQYF; DNA: TGTGCCAGCAGCGGAGGTCTCGGACTAGCGGTCTACGAGCAGTACTTC
V: TRBV5-6; size: .; D: .; J: TRBJ1-1; CDR3: CASSPTGNTEAFF; DNA: TGTGCCAGCAGCCCGACAGGGAACACTGAAGCTTTCTTT
V: TRBV15; size: .; D: .; J: TRBJ1-3; CDR3: CATSRDRGAGNTIYF; DNA: TGTGCCACCAGCAGAGATCGGGGGGCTGGAAACACCATATATTTT
V: TRBV15; size: .; D: .; J: TRBJ1-2; CDR3: CATSSGGVGTYGYTF; DNA: TGTGCCACCAGCAGTGGGGGGGTTGGAACCTATGGCTACACCTTC
V: TRBV7-3; size: .; D: .; J: TRBJ1-1; CDR3: CASSPSPGYEAFF; DNA: TGTGCCAGCAGCCCTTCTCCGGGTTATGAAGCTTTCTTT
V: TRBV18; size: .; D: TRBD1; J: TRBJ2-7; CDR3: CASSPGTDYEQYF; DNA: TGTGCCAGCTCACCAGGGACAGACTACGAGCAGTACTTC
V: TRBV19; size: .; D: .; J: TRBJ2-1; CDR3: CASSTGQLSYNEQFF; DNA: TGTGCCAGTAGTACTGGACAGCTCTCCTACAATGAGCAGTTCTTC
V: TRBV2; size: .; D: TRBD1; J: TRBJ1-2; CDR3: CASRGDRLYGYTF; DNA: TGTGCCAGCAGAGGGGACAGACTCTATGGCTACACCTTC
V: TRBV15; size: once; D: .; J: TRBJ1-1; CDR3: CATSRINSLIQAFF; DNA: TGTGCCACCAGCCGAATCAACAGTTTGATCCAAGCTTTCTTT
V: TRBV9; size: .; D: TRBD2; J: TRBJ2-2; CDR3: CASSERGPDAGELFF; DNA: TGTGCCAGCAGCGAGCGGGGGCCAGATGCCGGGGAGCTGTTTTTT
V: TRBV7-9; size: .; D: .; J: TRBJ2-7; CDR3: CASSPADWAAGPGEQYF; DNA: TGTGCCAGCAGTCCGGCGGACTGGGCCGCCGGACCGGGCGAGCAGTACTTC
V: TRBV28; size: .; D: .; J: TRBJ2-1; CDR3: CASRQFTGIENEQFF; DNA: TGTGCCAGCCGACAGTTTACAGGGATTGAAAATGAGCAGTTCTTC
V: TRBV15; size: .; D: .; J: TRBJ1-3; CDR3: CATSRPGVTGNTIYF; DNA: TGTGCCACCAGCAGGCCAGGGGTAACTGGAAACACCATATATTTT
V: TRBV19; size: .; D: .; J: TRBJ1-1; CDR3: CASSQGREAFF; DNA: TGTGCCAGTAGCCAGGGCAGAGAAGCTTTCTTT
V: TRBV5-8; size: .; D: TRBD1; J: TRBJ2-7; CDR3: CASSYDRGFGEQYF; DNA: TGTGCCAGCAGTTATGACAGGGGGTTTGGCGAGCAGTACTTC
V: TRBV7-3; size: .; D: TRBD1; J: TRBJ1-1; CDR3: CASSPGQGYPHTEAFF; DNA: TGTGCCAGCAGCCCTGGACAGGGGTATCCCCACACTGAAGCTTTCTTT
V: TRBV5-4; size: .; D: TRBD2; J: TRBJ2-5; CDR3: CASSYPSGRPTQYF; DNA: TGTGCCAGCAGCTACCCTAGCGGCCGTCCGACCCAGTACTTC
V: TRBV4-3; size: .; D: .; J: TRBJ2-1; CDR3: CASSQDRRGLSSYNEQFF; DNA: TGCGCCAGCAGCCAAGATCGGAGGGGGCTTAGCTCCTACAATGAGCAGTTCTTC
V: TRBV2; size: .; D: .; J: TRBJ2-7; CDR3: CASSELVGQGNF; DNA: .
V: TRBV2; size: .; D: TRBD1; J: TRBJ1-5; CDR3: CASRGQGAGQPQHF; DNA: TGTGCCAGCAGGGGGCAGGGGGCAGGTCAGCCCCAGCATTTT
V: TRBV29-1; size: .; D: .; J: TRBJ2-1; CDR3: CSVGYSNEQFF; DNA: TGCAGCGTTGGGTACAGCAATGAGCAGTTCTTC
V: TRBV4-2; size: .; D: .; J: TRBJ1-4; CDR3: CASSQNKGGYEKLFF; DNA: TGTGCCAGCAGCCAAAATAAAGGGGGTTACGAAAAACTGTTTTTT
V: TRBV5-1; size: .; D: .; J: TRBJ2-5; CDR3: CASSSNTDSGETQYF; DNA: TGCGCCAGCAGCTCCAATACGGACTCTGGAGAGACCCAGTACTTC
V: TRBV11-2; size: .; D: TRBD2; J: TRBJ2-3; CDR3: CASSAGLAAQYF; DNA: TGTGCCAGCAGCGCGGGACTAGCGGCGCAGTATTTT
V: TRBV6-5; size: .; D: .; J: TRBJ2-7; CDR3: CASGRGGTYEQYF; DNA: TGTGCCAGCGGAAGAGGGGGTACCTACGAGCAGTACTTC
V: TRBV19; size: .; D: TRBD1; J: TRBJ2-1; CDR3: CASSLGGMQFF; DNA: TGTGCCAGTAGTTTAGGGGGCATGCAGTTCTTC
V: TRBV10-3; size: .; D: .; J: TRBJ2-7; CDR3: CAISESRERPTYEQYF; DNA: TGTGCCATCAGTGAGTCTAGAGAGCGGCCTACCTACGAGCAGTACTTC
V: TRBV7-9; size: few; D: .; J: TRBJ1-5; CDR3: CASGRGTQPQHF; DNA: TGTGCCAGCGGAAGGGGGACGCAGCCCCAGCATTTT
V: TRBV7-9; size: once; D: .; J: TRBJ2-2; CDR3: CASSLNRDAGELFF; DNA: TGTGCCAGCAGCTTAAACAGGGACGCCGGGGAGCTGTTTTTT
V: TRBV7-2; size: .; D: TRBD1; J: TRBJ2-2; CDR3: CASSARQGGNTGELFF; DNA: TGTGCCAGCAGCGCCCGACAGGGGGGTAACACCGGGGAGCTGTTTTTT
V: TRBV23-1; size: .; D: TRBD1; J: TRBJ2-5; CDR3: CASSHPGQDQETQYF; DNA: TGCGCCAGCAGTCACCCTGGACAGGACCAAGAGACCCAGTACTTC